This T cell receptor beta chain is from a study of T cell responses to AZD1222 COVID-19 vaccine. Study-wide results and limits: Repertoire samples came only from after the peak T cell response. Breadth and depth of Spike-specific TCRs rose after two AZD1222 doses. The donor cohort was predominantly white British with a female majority, and clonal diversity may have been underestimated.

Some clones are missing from TCRdb's copy, which holds only in-frame ones; the method was immunoSEQ multiplex PCR. The repertoire consists of 150,000 to 160,000 clones, with around 86% occurring once and the leading ten covering about 8.9%. The CDR3 is 14 amino acids. V gave up 6 bases and J gave up 5 bases; unmatched junction bases: 9. Germline assignment: CDR1 MDHEN and CDR2 SYDVKM. This clone was observed a handful of times. As yet, its antigen is unknown. This specimen was peripheral blood, taken 28 days after the second AZD1222 dose. The receptor was isolated from an adult who received the AZD1222 COVID-19 vaccine. This rearrangement joins TRBV28 to TRBJ2-7; 8 bases are shared with TRBD2. The CDR3 is CASSIGSGTHEQYF. For the CDR3, the DNA is TGTGCCAGCAGCATTGGTAGCGGGACCCACGAGCAGTACTTC.